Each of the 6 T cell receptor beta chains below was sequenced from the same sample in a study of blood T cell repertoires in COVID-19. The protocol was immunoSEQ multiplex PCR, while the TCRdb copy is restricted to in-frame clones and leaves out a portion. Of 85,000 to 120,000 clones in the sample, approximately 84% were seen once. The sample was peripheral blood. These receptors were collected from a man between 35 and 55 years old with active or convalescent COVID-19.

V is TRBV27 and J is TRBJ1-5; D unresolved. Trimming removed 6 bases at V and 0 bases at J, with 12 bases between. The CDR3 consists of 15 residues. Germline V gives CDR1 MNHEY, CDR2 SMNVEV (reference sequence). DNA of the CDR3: TGTGCCAGCAGCAGGCAGAGCTTTAGCAATCAGCCCCAGCATTTT. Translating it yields CASSRQSFSNQPQHF.

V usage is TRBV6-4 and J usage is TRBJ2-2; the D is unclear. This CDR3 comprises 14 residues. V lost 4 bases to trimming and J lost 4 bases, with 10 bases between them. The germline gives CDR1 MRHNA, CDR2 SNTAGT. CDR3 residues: CASSVEPFTGELFF. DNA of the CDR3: TGTGCCAGCAGTGTTGAGCCCTTCACCGGGGAGCTGTTTTTT.

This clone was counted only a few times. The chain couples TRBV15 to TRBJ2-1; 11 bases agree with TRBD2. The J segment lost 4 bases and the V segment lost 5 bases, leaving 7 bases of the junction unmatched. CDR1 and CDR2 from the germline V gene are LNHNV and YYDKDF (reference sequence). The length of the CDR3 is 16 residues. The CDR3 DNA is TGTGCCACCAGCCTACCAATAGCGGGGGGGTACAATGAGCAGTTCTTC. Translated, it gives CATSLPIAGGYNEQFF.

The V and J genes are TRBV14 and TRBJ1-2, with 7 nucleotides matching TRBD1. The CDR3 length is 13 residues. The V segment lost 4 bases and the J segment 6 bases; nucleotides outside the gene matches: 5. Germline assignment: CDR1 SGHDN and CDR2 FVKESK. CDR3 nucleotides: TGTGCCAGCAGCCTCAGACAGGGCGATGGCTACACCTTC. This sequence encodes CASSLRQGDGYTF.

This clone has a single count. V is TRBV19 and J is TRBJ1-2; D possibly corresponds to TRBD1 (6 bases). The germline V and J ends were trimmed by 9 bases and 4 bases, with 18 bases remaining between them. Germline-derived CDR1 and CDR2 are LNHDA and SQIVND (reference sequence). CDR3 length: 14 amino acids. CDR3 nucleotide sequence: TGTGCCAGCCGCCGCCAGGGGAAACTCTATGGCTACACCTTC. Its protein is CASRRQGKLYGYTF.

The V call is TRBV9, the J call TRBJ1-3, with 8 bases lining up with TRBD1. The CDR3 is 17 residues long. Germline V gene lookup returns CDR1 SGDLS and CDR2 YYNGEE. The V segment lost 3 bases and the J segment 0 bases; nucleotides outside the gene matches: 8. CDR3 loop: CASSATGGRDSGNTIYF. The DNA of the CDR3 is TGTGCCAGCAGCGCCACAGGGGGTAGGGACTCTGGAAACACCATATATTTT.